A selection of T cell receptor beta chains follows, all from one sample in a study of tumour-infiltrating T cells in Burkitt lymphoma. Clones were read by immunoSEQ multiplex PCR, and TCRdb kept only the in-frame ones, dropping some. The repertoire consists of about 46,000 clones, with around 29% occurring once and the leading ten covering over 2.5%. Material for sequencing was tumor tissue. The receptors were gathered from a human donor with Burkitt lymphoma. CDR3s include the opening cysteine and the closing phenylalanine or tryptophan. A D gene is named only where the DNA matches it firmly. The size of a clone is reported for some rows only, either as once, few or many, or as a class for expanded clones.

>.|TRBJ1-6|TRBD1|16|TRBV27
CASSLNRGRVNSPLHF
TGTGCCAGCAGTTTAAACAGGGGGCGCGTTAATTCACCCCTCCACTTT
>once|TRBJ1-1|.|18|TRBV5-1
CASSPRFVGEGGGTEAFF
TGCGCCAGCAGCCCCCGGTTTGTGGGGGAGGGGGGAGGCACTGAAGCTTTCTTT
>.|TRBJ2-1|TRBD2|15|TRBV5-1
CASRSLAGGKNEQFF
TGCGCCAGCAGATCACTAGCGGGGGGCAAAAATGAGCAGTTCTTC
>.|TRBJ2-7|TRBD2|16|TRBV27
CASSISGGAGVNEQYF
TGTGCCAGCAGTATAAGCGGGGGGGCAGGTGTGAACGAGCAGTACTTC
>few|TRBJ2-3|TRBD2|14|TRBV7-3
CASSQYDSGNTQYF
TGTGCCAGCAGCCAATACGATAGCGGGAATACGCAGTATTTT
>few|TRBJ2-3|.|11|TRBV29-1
CSGGSTDTQYF
TGCAGCGGCGGGAGCACAGATACGCAGTATTTT
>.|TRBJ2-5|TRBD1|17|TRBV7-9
CASSFVWVGGAQETQYF
TGTGCCAGCAGCTTCGTGTGGGTAGGGGGCGCACAAGAGACCCAGTACTTC
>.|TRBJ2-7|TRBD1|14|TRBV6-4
CASRERDRSYEQYF
TGTGCCAGCAGGGAACGGGACAGGTCCTACGAGCAGTACTTC
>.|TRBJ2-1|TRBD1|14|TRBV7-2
CASSLGQGNNEQFF
TGTGCCAGCAGCTTGGGACAGGGGAACAATGAGCAGTTCTTC
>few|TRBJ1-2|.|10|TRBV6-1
CASTPGGYTF
TGTGCCAGCACTCCGGGAGGCTACACCTTC
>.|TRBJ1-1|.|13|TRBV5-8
CASSLEGGAEAFF
TGTGCCAGCAGCTTGGAAGGTGGCGCTGAAGCTTTCTTT
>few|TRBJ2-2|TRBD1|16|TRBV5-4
CASSSGQFANTGELFF
TGTGCCAGCAGCTCGGGACAGTTCGCGAACACCGGGGAGCTGTTTTTT
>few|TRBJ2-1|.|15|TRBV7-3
CASSLVAGLYNEQFF
TGTGCCAGCAGCTTAGTGGCGGGACTCTACAATGAGCAGTTCTTC
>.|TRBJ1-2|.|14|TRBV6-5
CASSYSPGRVGYTF
TGTGCCAGCAGTTACTCTCCAGGAAGGGTTGGCTACACCTTC
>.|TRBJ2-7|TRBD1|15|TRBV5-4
CASSTGTGDLYEQYF
TGTGCCAGCAGCACAGGGACAGGGGATCTCTACGAGCAGTACTTC
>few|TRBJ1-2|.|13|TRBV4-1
CASSQESFWGYTF
TGCGCCAGCAGCCAAGAATCGTTTTGGGGCTACACCTTC
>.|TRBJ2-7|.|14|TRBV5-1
CASSLRGVTYEQYF
TGCGCCAGCAGCTTGAGGGGGGTCACCTACGAGCAGTACTTC
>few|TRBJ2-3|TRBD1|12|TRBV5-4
CATQGVADTQYF
TGTGCCACACAGGGGGTTGCTGATACGCAGTATTTT
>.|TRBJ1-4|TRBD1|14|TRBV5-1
CASSGGQGGEKLFF
TGCGCCAGCAGCGGTGGACAGGGGGGTGAAAAACTGTTTTTT
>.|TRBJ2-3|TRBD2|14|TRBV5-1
CASSGAGTTDTQYF
TGCGCCAGCAGCGGAGCGGGGACCACAGATACGCAGTATTTT
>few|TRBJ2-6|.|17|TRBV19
CASSDGPNDSGANVLTF
TGTGCCAGTAGTGACGGACCCAACGACTCTGGGGCCAACGTCCTGACTTTC
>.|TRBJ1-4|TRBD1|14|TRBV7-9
CASSSYSDREKLFF
TGTGCCAGCAGCTCTTATTCGGACAGGGAAAAACTGTTTTTT
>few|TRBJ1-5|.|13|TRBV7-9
CASSRGGNQPQHF
TGTGCCAGCAGCCGGGGAGGGAATCAGCCCCAGCATTTT
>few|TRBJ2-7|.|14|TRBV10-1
CASSGDGTSYEQYF
TGCGCCAGCAGTGGGGACGGGACCTCCTACGAGCAGTACTTC
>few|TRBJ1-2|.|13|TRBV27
CASSLSRDYGYTF
TGTGCCAGCAGTTTATCGAGGGATTATGGCTACACCTTC
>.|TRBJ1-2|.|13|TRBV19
CASRSQGPYGYTF
TGTGCCAGTCGCAGCCAGGGGCCCTATGGCTACACCTTC
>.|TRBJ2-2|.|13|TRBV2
CASRKDAGGELFF
TGTGCCAGCAGAAAGGACGCCGGAGGGGAGCTGTTTTTT
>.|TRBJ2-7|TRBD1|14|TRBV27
CASSFTGAAYEQYF
TGTGCCAGCAGTTTTACAGGGGCTGCCTACGAGCAGTACTTC